Detailed here is one T cell receptor (beta chain). The CDR3 extends over 12 amino acids. V lost 8 bases to trimming and J lost 1 base, with 8 bases between them. The germline CDR1 and CDR2 sequences are MNHEY and SMNVEV (reference sequence). The data belong to a study of CD8 T cells in Susac syndrome. CD8+ and CD4+ T cells circulating in blood were sequenced for TCR beta. Random hexamers were used to reverse transcribe 0.5 to 1 ug of RNA. TCRdb analysed the immunoSEQ multiplex PCR reads with MiXCR anew, one entry per CDR3 protein. The sample records roughly 120,000 distinct CDR3 sequences, 90% to 95% being singletons.

This chain links TRBV27 with TRBJ1-1; D call uncertain. The clonotype was recovered from a human donor with multiple sclerosis. Sample: CD8+ T cells from PBMCs. As DNA, the CDR3 is TGTGCCAGCGCACGAAAGAACACTGAAGCTTTCTTT. Amino acids: CASARKNTEAFF.